This T cell receptor (beta chain) stems from a study of T cell responses to AZD1222 COVID-19 vaccine. Whole-study findings and limits: Mapped onto spike, vaccine-associated CD4 TCRs spanned it and were dominant at 160-218 and 743-854. Breadth and depth of Spike-specific TCRs rose after two AZD1222 doses. Regions left unmutated in variants are reportedly the target of nearly half of spike-specific TCRs. White British donors predominated, females outnumbered males, and clonal diversity was possibly underestimated.

From germline, CDR1 is SGHVS and CDR2 FNYEAQ. V was pared by 6 bases and J by 10 bases, with 13 bases of the junction left unmatched. The length of the CDR3 is 15 residues. Assay used: immunoSEQ multiplex PCR; TCRdb lists only in-frame clones, some missing. The top ten hold 5% of the sample, which has more than 140,000 clones, 91% seen once. Note on this clone: Its specificity is unknown.

V and J are TRBV7-6 and TRBJ2-1; TRBD1 aligns across 9 bases. The sequence derives from an adult in good health. This specimen consisted of peripheral blood, obtained on day 0 of AZD1222 vaccination. The CDR3 region is CASSPGQGLTIEQFF. In DNA form, the CDR3 reads TGTGCCAGCAGTCCGGGACAGGGCCTGACGATCGAGCAGTTCTTC.